This record looks at one T cell receptor (beta chain) sequence and its context. This entry comes from a study of blood T cell repertoires in COVID-19. The V end lost 1 base, the J end lost 0 bases, and 18 bases lay between the germline ends. Germline values: CDR1 MGHRA, CDR2 YSYEKL. The CDR3 has 19 residues. The method was immunoSEQ multiplex PCR; TCRdb's version includes in-frame clones alone and lacks a portion of them. The table has roughly 150,000 clones, 75% to 85% seen once. This receptor was taken from a woman older than 75 with acute or convalescent COVID-19. The sequencing input was peripheral blood. The rearrangement links TRBV4-1 to TRBJ1-4, with D unresolved. DNA of the CDR3: TGCGCCAGCAGCCAAGGGTTCGGGAGGTTGGGGACAACTAATGAAAAACTGTTTTTT. Translating it yields CASSQGFGRLGTTNEKLFF.